The 30 T cell receptor beta chains below all came from one sample that was sequenced in a study of blood T cell repertoires in COVID-19. Produced via immunoSEQ multiplex PCR; TCRdb's table is partial and in-frame only. The table includes more than 250,000 clones, about nine tenths detected once. The sample comprised peripheral blood. The receptor set was obtained from a man over 45 with active or convalescent COVID-19.

For this clone: This specimen includes other DNA sequences encoding the same CDR3. The genes are TRBV9 and TRBJ2-7; D gene unclear. Trimming left V 0 bases short and J 0 bases short, with 7 bases between. The CDR3 is 14 residues long. Germline loops: CDR1 SGDLS, CDR2 YYNGEE. CDR3 DNA: TGTGCCAGCAGCGTAGTCCCGTCCTCCTACGAGCAGTACTTC. Its protein is CASSVVPSSYEQYF.

The genes are TRBV5-1 and TRBJ2-2, with 12 bases aligning to TRBD2. Germline loops: CDR1 SGHRS, CDR2 YFSETQ. The CDR3 covers 18 residues. Trimming cost V 1 base and J 3 bases; bases outside gene matches: 7. CDR3 protein: CASSLWLAGGPDTGELFF. In DNA, the CDR3 is TGCGCCAGCAGCTTGTGGCTAGCGGGAGGGCCGGACACCGGGGAGCTGTTTTTT.

The chain recombines TRBV14 with TRBJ2-1, with D possibly matching TRBD2 (6 bases). The V end lost 4 bases, the J end lost 8 bases, and 24 bases lay between the germline ends. The germline CDR1 and CDR2 sequences are SGHDN and FVKESK. CDR3 length: 17 residues. The CDR3 is CASSPRVSGVHLDEQFF. The CDR3 region has the DNA TGTGCCAGCAGCCCTAGGGTCTCGGGGGTGCACTTGGATGAGCAGTTCTTC. Variable domain in full (rest from reference TRBV14 and TRBJ2-1): EAGVTQFPSHSVIEKGQTVTLRCDPISGHDNLYWYRRVMGKEIKFLLHFVKESKQDESGMPNNRFLAERTGGTYSTLKVQPAELEDSGVYFCASSPRVSGVHLDEQFFGPGTRLTVL.

The chain uses TRBV7-9 and TRBJ1-1; D perhaps matches TRBD1 (5 bases). The V end lost 1 base, the J end lost 1 base, and 13 bases lay between the germline ends. The CDR3 extends over 16 amino acids. Germline assignment: CDR1 SEHNR and CDR2 FQNEAQ (reference sequence). The CDR3 nucleotides are TGTGCCAGCAGCTTAGGCCTTGGAGGGACGAACACTGAAGCTTTCTTT. As protein: CASSLGLGGTNTEAFF. Looking up the rest from reference TRBV7-9 and TRBJ1-1 gives the full variable domain: DTGVSQNPRHKITKRGQNVTFRCDPISEHNRLYWYRQTLGQGPEFLTYFQNEAQLEKSRLLSDRFSAERPKGSFSTLEIQRTEQGDSAMYLCASSLGLGGTNTEAFFGQGTRLTVV.

This clone has more than one count but fewer than ten. The chain links TRBV4-1 to TRBJ1-2, with D possibly TRBD1 on 6 matching bases. The CDR3 sequence is 16 residues long. Germline assignment: CDR1 MGHRA and CDR2 YSYEKL. The V gene lost 0 bases and the J gene lost 0 bases, with 11 bases spanning the gap. The CDR3 region has the DNA TGCGCCAGCAGCCAAGATCTTTGGACAGCTAACTATGGCTACACCTTC. Encoded protein: CASSQDLWTANYGYTF.

This clone was seen a few times. The chain uses TRBV10-3 and TRBJ2-7, with 12 bases fitting TRBD2. V gave up 10 bases and J gave up 5 bases; unmatched junction bases: 9. The CDR3 has 14 amino acids. Germline lookup yields CDR1 ENHRY and CDR2 SYGVKD. CDR3: CASTSSGGANEQYF. The CDR3 nucleotides read TGTGCCAGTACCTCTAGCGGGGGGGCGAACGAGCAGTACTTC.

V is TRBV19 and J is TRBJ2-2; D ambiguous. Germline V gene data show CDR1 as LNHDA and CDR2 as SQIVND (reference sequence). Between the trimmed V and J ends, which lost 0 bases and 5 bases, there was a span of 4 bases. This CDR3 region has 13 residues. The CDR3: CASSIDTTGELFF. CDR3 nucleotide sequence: TGTGCCAGTAGTATAGACACAACCGGGGAGCTGTTTTTT.

The genes are TRBV7-2 and TRBJ2-7; D is possibly TRBD1 (5 bases). The V and J ends lost 0 bases and 3 bases respectively, with 9 bases between them. The CDR3 consists of 14 residues. Germline V gives CDR1 SGHTA, CDR2 FQGNSA. The CDR3 sequence: CASSLAAQGYEQYF. CDR3 DNA sequence: TGTGCCAGCAGCTTAGCGGCGCAGGGCTACGAGCAGTACTTC.

This sequence joins TRBV30 and TRBJ2-5; D is unclear. This CDR3 spans 13 amino acids. Germline V gene data show CDR1 as GTSNPN and CDR2 as SVGIG (reference sequence). V was clipped by 1 base and J by 1 base, with 7 bases between them. CDR3 protein: CAWSDTSQETQYF. The CDR3 nucleotides read TGTGCCTGGAGTGATACCAGCCAAGAGACCCAGTACTTC.

V usage is TRBV7-3 and J usage is TRBJ1-2; D possibly corresponds to TRBD1 (6 bases). Trimming took off 5 bases at V and 6 bases at J, with 13 bases between the two ends. This CDR3 is built from 13 residues. Looked up from germline, CDR1 is SGHTA and CDR2 is FQGTGA. The CDR3 region has the DNA TGTGCCAGCAGCCCCGGGACATTAGATGGCTACACCTTC. Translated, it gives CASSPGTLDGYTF.

The rearrangement joins TRBV2 to TRBJ2-7; 7 bases fit TRBD2. There are 17 residues in the CDR3. Germline-derived CDR1 and CDR2 are SNHLY and FYNNEI. With 4 bases clipped from V and 1 base from J, the junction kept 13 bases outside the gene matches. The CDR3: CASSGPSTSATSYEQYF. CDR3 coding DNA: TGTGCCAGCAGTGGCCCGTCCACTAGCGCTACTTCCTACGAGCAGTACTTC.

The chain combines TRBV7-2 with TRBJ1-2; 7 bases agree with TRBD1. The ends lost 7 bases at V and 7 bases at J; junction bases unmatched: 12. CDR3 length: 14 amino acids. Germline CDR1 and CDR2: SGHTA and FQGNSA. The CDR3 is CASNSQGMDAGYTF. CDR3 nucleotide sequence: TGTGCCAGCAACTCACAGGGGATGGATGCTGGCTACACCTTC.

J is TRBJ1-6 and V is TRBV5-1; 7 nucleotides agree with TRBD1. The CDR3 is 17 amino acids. CDR1 is SGHRS and CDR2 is YFSETQ in the germline V gene. Losses at the gene ends were 4 bases for V and 15 bases for J; bases not matched to a gene: 22. The CDR3 nucleotides read TGCGCCAGCAGCGCGGTGGCCGGGACAGCCGAAATTGGGAGCCTCCACTTT. Its protein product is CASSAVAGTAEIGSLHF.

V gene TRBV14 combines with J gene TRBJ1-1; D is possibly TRBD1 (6 bases). CDR1 and CDR2 from the germline V gene are SGHDN and FVKESK. V was cut by 1 base and J by 11 bases, with 14 bases left in between. The CDR3 is 13 residues long. CDR3 in DNA: TGTGCCAGCAGCCAAGTTGGGCCAGGGGACGCTTTCTTT. This codes for CASSQVGPGDAFF.

The J gene is TRBJ1-5, the V gene TRBV2; the match to TRBD1 covers 12 bases. Per the germline V gene, CDR1 is SNHLY and CDR2 is FYNNEI. V dropped 6 bases and J dropped 7; count of bases not matched to a gene: 10. The CDR3 has 16 amino acids. In DNA, the CDR3 is TGTGCCAGCAGCGAGGACGGGACAGGGGGCCGGCAGCCCCAGCATTTT. Translated, it gives CASSEDGTGGRQPQHF.

The CDR3 spells CASSSRPRAADFYNEQFF. The CDR3 nucleotides are TGTGCCAGCAGCTCCCGACCAAGGGCGGCGGACTTCTACAATGAGCAGTTCTTC. The chain carries TRBV11-2 and TRBJ2-1; a weak D match, TRBD2 (5 bases). CDR1 is SGHAT, CDR2 FQNNGV, per germline. Trimming stripped 4 bases from V and 3 bases from J, with 22 bases between. The CDR3 is 18 amino acids.

Concerning this clone: This sample also contains other DNA sequences that code for the same CDR3. The chain recombines TRBV14 with TRBJ1-6; D uncertain. From germline, CDR1 is SGHDN and CDR2 FVKESK. CDR3 length equals 13 residues. V gave up 1 base and J gave up 10 bases, with 8 bases separating them. CDR3 nucleotides: TGTGCCAGCAGCCAAGTTTCGGGATCACCCCTCCACTTT. It is translated as CASSQVSGSPLHF.

The chain combines TRBV2 with TRBJ1-1; TRBD1 aligns across 7 bases. The CDR3 totals 13 residues. The J segment lost 1 base and the V segment lost 5 bases, leaving 1 base of the junction unmatched. Germline-derived CDR1 and CDR2 are SNHLY and FYNNEI. CDR3 DNA sequence: TGTGCCAGCAGTAGGGACAGGAACACTGAAGCTTTCTTT. Translating gives CASSRDRNTEAFF.

This rearrangement joins TRBV24-1 to TRBJ1-2, with 10 nucleotides matching TRBD1. The germline CDR1 and CDR2 sequences are KGHDR and SFDVKD. V dropped 5 bases and J dropped 4; count of bases not matched to a gene: 0. This CDR3 region has 13 residues. The CDR3 region is CATSGQGAYGYTF. In DNA, the CDR3 is TGTGCCACCAGTGGACAGGGGGCCTATGGCTACACCTTC.

V usage is TRBV27 and J usage is TRBJ2-5; 8 bases align to TRBD1. CDR3 length: 16 amino acids. Germline V CDR1 and CDR2: MNHEY, SMNVEV (reference sequence). The V gene end was trimmed by 5 bases and the J gene end by 5 bases; junction bases not matched to a gene: 13. The CDR3 loop reads CASSLTGGGLGETQYF. The CDR3 DNA is TGTGCCAGCAGTCTCACAGGGGGAGGTCTCGGGGAGACCCAGTACTTC.

The chain recombines TRBV11-2 with TRBJ2-3; 7 bases are shared with TRBD2. Losses at the gene ends were 5 bases for V and 0 bases for J; bases not matched to a gene: 8. Germline V gene data show CDR1 as SGHAT and CDR2 as FQNNGV. The CDR3 covers 16 residues. The CDR3 reads CASSPGSGASTDTQYF. The CDR3 region has the DNA TGTGCCAGCAGCCCGGGAAGCGGGGCAAGCACAGATACGCAGTATTTT.

For the CDR3, the DNA is TGCGCCAGCAGCGGGATAGCGGGAGCCTACAATGAGCAGTTCTTC. This encodes CASSGIAGAYNEQFF. The J gene is TRBJ2-1, the V gene TRBV5-1, with 9 bases lining up with TRBD2. Germline V gene sequence: CDR1 SGHRS, CDR2 YFSETQ. The V gene end was trimmed by 4 bases and the J gene end by 2 bases; junction bases not matched to a gene: 4. This CDR3 contains 15 residues.

This clone was seen a few times. The V call is TRBV2, the J call TRBJ1-3; 7 nucleotides agree with TRBD1. The CDR3 contains 17 residues. Per the germline V gene, CDR1 is SNHLY and CDR2 is FYNNEI. V trimming: 4 bases; J trimming: 4 bases; junction bases outside the gene matches: 13. The CDR3 DNA reads TGTGCCAGCAGTGGCATAAGAAGGACAGGAAGAGGAAACACCATATATTTT. Translation: CASSGIRRTGRGNTIYF.

The chain links TRBV5-1 to TRBJ1-5, with D unclear. Per germline, CDR1 SGHRS and CDR2 YFSETQ. V was trimmed by 2 bases and J by 3 bases, leaving 6 bases between them. The CDR3 loop spans 13 amino acids. CDR3 sequence: CASSLQPNQPQHF. The CDR3 DNA is TGCGCCAGCAGCTTACAGCCCAATCAGCCCCAGCATTTT.

The rearrangement uses TRBV9 and TRBJ2-1; TRBD2 aligns across 8 bases. The CDR3 has 12 amino acids. Unmatched junction bases numbered 7, after V lost 3 bases and J lost 14 bases. From germline, CDR1 is SGDLS and CDR2 YYNGEE. The CDR3 region is CASSGEGTREFF. The CDR3 DNA reads TGTGCCAGCAGCGGAGAAGGGACTAGGGAGTTCTTC.

The chain uses TRBV5-1 and TRBJ2-6; no clear D gene. The germline V and J ends were trimmed by 0 bases and 0 bases, with 4 bases remaining between them. Germline CDR1 is SGHRS and CDR2 is YFSETQ. This CDR3 has 15 residues. CDR3 protein: CASSLGNSGANVLTF. The CDR3 nucleotides read TGCGCCAGCAGCTTGGGTAACTCTGGGGCCAACGTCCTGACTTTC.

There are a few counts of this clone. The chain couples TRBV28 to TRBJ2-1, with TRBD1 as a possible D gene (6 bases). V lost 6 bases, J lost 6 bases, and 15 bases lay in between. The germline V gene has CDR1 MDHEN and CDR2 SYDVKM. The CDR3 spans 14 residues. This chain's CDR3 is CASSAYRVGNEQFF. As DNA, the CDR3 is TGTGCCAGCAGCGCATACAGGGTCGGCAATGAGCAGTTCTTC.

Only one count was recorded for this clone. This sequence joins TRBV15 and TRBJ2-1, with a tentative D call TRBD1 (6 bases). Germline values: CDR1 LNHNV, CDR2 YYDKDF (reference sequence). Trimming pared 6 bases from V and 7 bases from J, leaving 10 bases between. The CDR3 contains 12 residues. The CDR3 DNA reads TGTGCCACCAGAGAGGGGGAGAATGAGCAGTTCTTC. Its translation: CATREGENEQFF.

The chain carries TRBV1 and TRBJ2-5; the table's D call, TRBD2, has no DNA check behind it. TRBV1 is listed as a pseudogene. The CDR3 is 14 amino acids. CDR3 DNA: TGCACCAGCAGCAAGCGGGAGGGCCAAGAGACCCAGTACTTC. Translated: CTSSKREGQETQYF.

The V call is TRBV30, the J call TRBJ2-1, with 15 positions matching TRBD2. The CDR3 spans 15 residues. V lost 3 bases and J lost 10; bases outside the gene matches: 7. Germline CDR1 is GTSNPN and CDR2 is SVGIG (reference sequence). DNA of the CDR3: TGTGCCTGGAGCATCGGACTAGCGGGGGGGAGGGAGCAGTTCTTC. It yields the protein CAWSIGLAGGREQFF. Based on the CDR3 plus reference TRBV30 and TRBJ2-1, the full variable domain is SQTIHQWPATLVQPVGSPLSLECTVEGTSNPNLYWYRQAAGRGLQLLFYSVGIGQISSEVPQNLSASRPQDRQFILSSKKLLLSDSGFYLCAWSIGLAGGREQFFGPGTRLTVL.